Sequencing of this T cell receptor (beta chain) was carried out in a study of blood T cells in healthy people across ages. The CDR3 has 14 residues. Looked up from germline, CDR1 is SGHRS and CDR2 is YFSETQ. Trimming took off 5 bases at V and 0 bases at J, with 12 bases between the two ends. A J-beta primer mix and a sample-barcoded 5' primer were used in a second PCR of about 7 to 12 cycles. TCRdb itself ran the 5' RACE reads through MiXCR, one entry per CDR3 protein. The sample shows about 750,000 distinct CDR3 sequences, about 53% of them seen only once. The chain joins TRBV5-1 to TRBJ2-7; D gene uncertain. Sequenced sample: blood. This sequence originates from a man older than 75 in good health. CDR3 DNA sequence: TGCGCCAGCAGTACCCAGTCTGGCTCCTACGAGCAGTACTTC. Its translation: CASSTQSGSYEQYF.